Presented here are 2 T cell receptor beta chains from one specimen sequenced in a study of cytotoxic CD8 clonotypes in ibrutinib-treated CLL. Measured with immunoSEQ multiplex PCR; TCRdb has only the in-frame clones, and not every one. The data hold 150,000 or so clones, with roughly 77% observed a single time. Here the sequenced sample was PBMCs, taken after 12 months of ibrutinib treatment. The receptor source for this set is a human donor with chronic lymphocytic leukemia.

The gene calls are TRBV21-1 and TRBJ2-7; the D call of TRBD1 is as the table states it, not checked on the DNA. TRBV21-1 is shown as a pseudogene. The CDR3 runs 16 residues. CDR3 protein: CASSKALGRVESEQYF. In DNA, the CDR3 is TGTGCCAGCAGCAAAGCGCTGGGCAGGGTAGAGAGCGAGCAGTACTTC.

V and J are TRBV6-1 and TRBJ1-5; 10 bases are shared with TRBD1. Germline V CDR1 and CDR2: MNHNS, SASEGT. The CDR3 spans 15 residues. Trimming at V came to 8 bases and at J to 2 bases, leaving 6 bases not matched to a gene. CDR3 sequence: CASRTGGIGNQPQHF. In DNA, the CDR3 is TGTGCCAGCCGGACAGGGGGTATCGGCAATCAGCCCCAGCATTTT.